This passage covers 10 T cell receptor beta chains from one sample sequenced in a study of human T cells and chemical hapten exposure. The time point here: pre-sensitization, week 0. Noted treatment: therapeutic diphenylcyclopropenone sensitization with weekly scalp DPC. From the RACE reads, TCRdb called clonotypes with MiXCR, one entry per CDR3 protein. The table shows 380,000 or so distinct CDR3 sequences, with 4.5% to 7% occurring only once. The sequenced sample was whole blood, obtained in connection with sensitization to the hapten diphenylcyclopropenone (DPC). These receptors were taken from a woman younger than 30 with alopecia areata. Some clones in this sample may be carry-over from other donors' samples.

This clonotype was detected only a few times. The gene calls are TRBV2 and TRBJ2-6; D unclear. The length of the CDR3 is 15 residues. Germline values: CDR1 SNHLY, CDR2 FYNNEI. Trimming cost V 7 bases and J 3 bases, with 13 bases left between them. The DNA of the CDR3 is TGTGCCAGCACCCAAGCATATATTGGGGCCAACGTCCTGACTTTC. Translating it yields CASTQAYIGANVLTF.

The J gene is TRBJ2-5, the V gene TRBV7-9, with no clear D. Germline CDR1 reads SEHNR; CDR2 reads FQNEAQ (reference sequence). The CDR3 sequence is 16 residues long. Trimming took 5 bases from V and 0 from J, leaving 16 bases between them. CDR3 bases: TGTGCCAGCAGCCCGGTCCGGGTACTCCACCAAGAGACCCAGTACTTC. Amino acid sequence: CASSPVRVLHQETQYF. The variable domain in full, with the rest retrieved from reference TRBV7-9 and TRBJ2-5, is DTGVSQNPRHKITKRGQNVTFRCDPISEHNRLYWYRQTLGQGPEFLTYFQNEAQLEKSRLLSDRFSAERPKGSFSTLEIQRTEQGDSAMYLCASSPVRVLHQETQYFGPGTRLLVL.

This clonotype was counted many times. In DNA form, the CDR3 reads TGTGCCAGCAGCTTAGAACTTGGACAAGCAGCTTTCTTT. This sequence encodes CASSLELGQAAFF. The V call is TRBV7-2, the J call TRBJ1-1, with D possibly matching TRBD1 (5 bases). The CDR3 spans 13 residues. Trimming shortened V by 1 base and J by 10 bases, and 13 bases separated the two germline ends. Germline CDR1 and CDR2: SGHTA and FQGNSA.

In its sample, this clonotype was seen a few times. CDR3 bases: TGTGCCAGCAGTTACGGACAGGGAGGCTATGGCTACACCTTC. This sequence encodes CASSYGQGGYGYTF. The chain carries TRBV6-7 and TRBJ1-2, with 8 bases that match TRBD1. TRBV6-7 is flagged as an ORF with uncertain function. V lost 2 bases to trimming and J lost 4 bases; unmatched junction nucleotides: 3. The CDR3 consists of 14 residues.

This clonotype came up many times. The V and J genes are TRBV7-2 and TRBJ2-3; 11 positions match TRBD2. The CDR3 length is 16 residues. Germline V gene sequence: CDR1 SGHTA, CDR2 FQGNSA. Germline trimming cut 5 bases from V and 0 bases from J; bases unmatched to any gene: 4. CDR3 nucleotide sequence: TGTGCCAGCAGCCGACTAGCGGGACCTAGCACAGATACGCAGTATTTT. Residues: CASSRLAGPSTDTQYF.

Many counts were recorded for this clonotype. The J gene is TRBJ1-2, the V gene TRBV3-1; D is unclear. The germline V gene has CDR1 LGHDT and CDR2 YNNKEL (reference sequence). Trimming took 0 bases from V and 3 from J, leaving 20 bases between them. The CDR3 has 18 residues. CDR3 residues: CASSQDLGPIGRHYGYTF. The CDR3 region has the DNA TGTGCCAGCAGCCAAGATCTTGGACCGATCGGGCGGCACTATGGCTACACCTTC.

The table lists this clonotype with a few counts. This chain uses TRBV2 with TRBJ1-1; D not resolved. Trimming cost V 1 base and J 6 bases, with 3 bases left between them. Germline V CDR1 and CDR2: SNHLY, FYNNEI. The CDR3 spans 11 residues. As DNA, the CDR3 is TGTGCCAGCAGTGAAGACCCTGAAGCTTTCTTT. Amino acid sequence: CASSEDPEAFF.

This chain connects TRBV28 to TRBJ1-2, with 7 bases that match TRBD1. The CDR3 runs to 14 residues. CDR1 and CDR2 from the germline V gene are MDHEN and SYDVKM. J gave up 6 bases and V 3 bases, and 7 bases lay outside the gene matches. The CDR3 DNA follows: TGTGCCAGCAGTTTCTTCAGGGGGACCGATGGCTACACCTTC. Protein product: CASSFFRGTDGYTF.

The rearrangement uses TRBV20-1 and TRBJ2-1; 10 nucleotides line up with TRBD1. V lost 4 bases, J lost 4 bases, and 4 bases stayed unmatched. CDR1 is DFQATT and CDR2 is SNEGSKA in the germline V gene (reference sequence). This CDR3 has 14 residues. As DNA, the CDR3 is TGCAGTGCTACGGACAGGGGGTGGTACAATGAGCAGTTCTTC. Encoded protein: CSATDRGWYNEQFF.

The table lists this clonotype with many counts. Written as DNA, the CDR3 is TGTGCCAGCAGGAGTCGCGTTCGTTATAGCAATCAGCCCCAGCATTTT. Translated, it gives CASRSRVRYSNQPQHF. The gene calls are TRBV12-3 or TRBV12-4 and TRBJ1-5; D not resolved. The CDR3 sequence is 16 residues long. V lost 6 bases, J lost 0 bases, and 15 bases lay in between.